The present entry profiles one TCR beta chain with its context. The germline V and J ends were trimmed by 5 bases and 3 bases, with 13 bases remaining between them. Germline assignment: CDR1 SGHVS and CDR2 FQNEAQ. CDR3 length: 14 amino acids. These data come from a study of blood T cell repertoires in COVID-19. This table comes from immunoSEQ multiplex PCR, and its TCRdb copy is limited to in-frame clones, with some not included. The sample lists around 250,000 clones, approximately 85% occurring once. The specimen was PBMCs or T cells enriched from blood (not recorded which). The chain recombines TRBV7-8 with TRBJ1-2, with D possibly matching TRBD1 (5 bases). The receptor's source is a woman in her forties or fifties with acute COVID-19. The CDR3 loop reads CASSPGTWDYGYTF. CDR3 nucleotide sequence: TGTGCCAGCAGCCCCGGGACTTGGGACTATGGCTACACCTTC.